These T cell receptor beta chains were read from a single sample in a study of T cell repertoires in cytomegalovirus infection. TCRdb called the reads again in MiXCR, with one record for every CDR3 protein. The sample lists about 900,000 distinct CDR3 sequences; around 31% were seen once. Which antigens these TCRs recognize remains unknown. Material: cultured CD8+ T cells from PBMCs, obtained from culture after CMV antigen stimulation. The receptor source for this set is a human donor in good health (CMV status not recorded). Some clones in this sample may be carry-over from other donors' samples. Each CDR3 is given with its conserved first and last residue. The D gene is left open where the match is weak. Expanded clones get a size class; other rows say once, few or many, or leave the size out.

TGTGCCAGCAGCCCACAGGGGCTAGCGGGGGGGAATAAAGGGGAGCTGTTTTTT	CASSPQGLAGGNKGELFF	many	TRBV7-8	TRBJ2-2	TRBD2
TGTGCCAGCAGCGGGACTGGGTTTGCCAGCACAGATACGCAGTATTTT	CASSGTGFASTDTQYF	once	TRBV5-6	TRBJ2-3	.
TGTGCCATCAGTGAGTCGCAGTGGGGGGTTACCTCTAACGAGCAGTACTTC	CAISESQWGVTSNEQYF	.	TRBV10-3	TRBJ2-7	.
TGCAGTGCTAGGCACACCCTGGGCACTGAAGCTTTCTTT	CSARHTLGTEAFF	once	TRBV20-1	TRBJ1-1	.
TGTGCCAGCAGTTACACCGGACTAGCGTTTATACAAGAGACCCAGTACTTC	CASSYTGLAFIQETQYF	.	TRBV6-6	TRBJ2-5	TRBD2
TGTGCCTCGGGGGCGGGAGACACCGGGGAGCTATTTTTT	CASGAGDTGELFF	once	TRBV6-5	TRBJ2-2	.
TGTGCCAGCAGCCCAAGACTAGCGGGGTGGTTTGATACGCAGTATTTT	CASSPRLAGWFDTQYF	.	TRBV7-6	TRBJ2-3	TRBD2
TGTGCCACCAGTTCCCATCCCCCAGGGGGCTATGGCTACACCTTC	CATSSHPPGGYGYTF	.	TRBV27	TRBJ1-2	TRBD1
TGTGCCAGCAGGGGACAGGGTTCTTATGAAAAACTGTTTTTT	CASRGQGSYEKLFF	.	TRBV27	TRBJ1-4	TRBD1
TGTGCCATCAGCTCCGCGGACAGCAACACTGAAGCTTTCTTT	CAISSADSNTEAFF	.	TRBV10-3	TRBJ1-1	.
TGTGCCAGCAGGCCTAGCGGGGGGGCTTCCGGGGAGCTGTTTTTT	CASRPSGGASGELFF	many	TRBV12-3/TRBV12-4	TRBJ2-2	TRBD2
TGTGCCAGCAGTTACTCTGGGAATTCACCCCTCCACTTT	CASSYSGNSPLHF	few	TRBV6-5	TRBJ1-6	.
TGCGCCAGCAGCCGGGCAACAGGGGGCCAAGAGACCCAGTACTTC	CASSRATGGQETQYF	.	TRBV4-3	TRBJ2-5	TRBD1
TGCGCCAGCAGCCAAGATGGTCGGGGGCCATACAATGAGCAGTTCTTC	CASSQDGRGPYNEQFF	.	TRBV4-1	TRBJ2-1	.
TGTGCCAGGGGAGGGGGAGTTTACAATGAGCAGTTCTTC	CARGGGVYNEQFF	.	TRBV7-2	TRBJ2-1	.
TGCAGTGCTAGAGATTATACCGGGACGGACTACGAGCAGTACTTC	CSARDYTGTDYEQYF	.	TRBV20-1	TRBJ2-7	.
TGTGCCAGCAGCTTTGGTCCCTTTAAGGGTGAAGCTTTCTTT	CASSFGPFKGEAFF	few	TRBV7-3	TRBJ1-1	.
TGTGCCAGCAGCCTCTCCGGAGGACGGGGGAACACTGAAGCTTTCTTT	CASSLSGGRGNTEAFF	many	TRBV7-2	TRBJ1-1	.
TGTGCCAGTAGTATCACGAGGGATTCACCCCTCCACTTT	CASSITRDSPLHF	.	TRBV19	TRBJ1-6	.
TGTGCCTCTGGGAGACTTCAAGAGACCCAGTACTTC	CASGRLQETQYF	.	TRBV27	TRBJ2-5	.
TGTGCCCTCCGTCGGGCCACCGGGGAGCTGTTTTTT	CALRRATGELFF	many	TRBV7-2	TRBJ2-2	.
TGTGCCAGCAGCTTAGGGACCGAGGGGACTGAAGCTTTCTTT	CASSLGTEGTEAFF	many	TRBV7-6	TRBJ1-1	.
TGTGCCGGAAGAACTGGGAACACTGAAGCTTTCTTT	CAGRTGNTEAFF	few	TRBV6-6	TRBJ1-1	.
TGTGCCAGCGCGGGGGGCGAATCCTACAATGAGCAGTTCTTC	CASAGGESYNEQFF	.	TRBV6-2/TRBV6-3	TRBJ2-1	TRBD2
TGTGCCAGCAGTGAGGGACACAATCAGCCCCAGCATTTT	CASSEGHNQPQHF	few	TRBV6-1	TRBJ1-5	.
TGTGCCAGCAGCTTCCGACTGAATGAAGCTTTCTTT	CASSFRLNEAFF	.	TRBV14	TRBJ1-1	.